The entry below describes one T cell receptor beta chain. Its antigen is unknown. Per-nucleotide qualities are absent, and no much larger clonotype sits a single base away. Other DNA sequences in the sample encode the same CDR3. The data were taken from a study of shared clonotypes between healthy human individuals (dated by TCRdb to 2019 to 2021). Describing the broader study: The cohort comprised a couple of women and a few men aged 18 to 49 years. Blood TCR repertoires of five healthy adults were deeply sequenced to estimate repertoire size and the extent of clonotype sharing between individuals. Per donor, three plates each were used for CD4 naive and CD4 memory, two for CD8 naive, and one for CD8 memory. Per donor, leukapheresis produced somewhere between about 0.85 and 8.9 billion PBMCs. Libraries were prepared and TCR repertoires were sequenced by different laboratories using diverse techniques, in order to increase sequencing depth and limit assay-specific biases. The investigation overall reported the following: Sampling was limited to blood, and TCR repertoires in tissue likely differ from TCR repertoires in blood. Pairwise subsampling led to the expectation that sequencing depth would affect the degree of clonotype sharing among donors. Larger estimated clonotype richness was generally found for naive subsets than for memory subsets. Sharing across several donors was observed for around 5% of naive CD4, about 3.2% of naive CD8, about 2.3% of memory CD4, and 0.4% of memory CD8 clonotypes. Higher generation probabilities were observed for clonotypes shared by all four sorted-subset donors than for non-shared clonotypes. Rarefaction of sorted-subset datasets indicated incomplete sequencing despite the large sequencing depth. Because the study included a small number of donors, the genetic and exposure-history diversity represented was limited.

Using the deep immunoSEQ assay, multiplex PCR amplified TCR CDR3 regions from genomic DNA. Genomic DNA extracted from each cell subset was distributed evenly over all wells of several immunoSEQ 96-well plates, and each plate served as one replicate. For sorted subsets, around 0.2 ug genomic DNA, equal to tens of thousands of T cell genomes, was loaded into each replicate PCR. Purified libraries were quantified with a Qubit 3.0 fluorometer, sized on a Bioanalyzer 2100, and re-quantified with the KAPA Library Quantification kit. Every immunoSEQ 96-well plate was sequenced on a separate single-read 150-cycle Illumina NextSeq 550 flow cell. Per the original workflow: Because the immunoSEQ output included only junctional sequences and no quality scores, the filtering could not be the same as the filtering used for full-length reads. Sequences were annotated with PyIR, a Python wrapper for IgBLAST v1.9, using IMGT germline references to assign V/J genes and CDR3. Reads were filtered out if the reads had weak V/J assignments (E-value above 1e-6), no CDR3, stop codons, out-of-frame junctions, or ambiguous translated residues. V3J clonotypes were defined by identical inferred V gene, J gene, and CDR3 amino acid sequence. Percentage overlap between repertoires was calculated by dividing the number of shared unique clonotypes by the size of the smaller repertoire. Richness of each repertoire was evaluated using RTK rarefaction, the Chao1 estimator, and Recon v2.1 estimates of unobserved clonotypes. For all TCRbeta clonotypes obtained by the gDNA method from a few donors, generation probabilities were computed with OLGA. Not all clones reach the TCRdb copy of this immuneACCESS table, which keeps in-frame sequences only. Checked studies attribute under half of the gap to unresolved V genes and leave the rest unexplained. That table supplies the V and J calls and clone size; D and trimming were determined from the DNA. The sample table holds around 1.9 million clones, of which just under 95% were seen once. Together, the top ten hold around 1.7% of the sample.

From cysteine to phenylalanine, the CDR3 is 11 amino acids long. The kept DNA is CDR3 alone, 33 bases in frame from the first base. As encoded in the germline V gene (reference sequence), CDR1 is SGHNT while CDR2 is YYREEE. V sheds 3 bases and J sheds 4 bases, leaving 5 bases between their ends. CD8 naive samples were CD45RO-negative cells positively selected for CCR7, giving a CD45RA+CCR7+ population that excluded TemRA cells. The donors were healthy, HIV-negative adults who had no recently reported acute infections or vaccinations. Every donor was a Caucasian adult residing in Nashville, Tennessee, USA. After blood collection by leukapheresis, PBMCs were isolated using Ficoll-Histopaque density gradient centrifugation and then cryopreserved in the vapor phase of liquid nitrogen. Analytical flow cytometry was used to check the purity and quantity of each magnetically sorted T cell population. Each sorted fraction had its genomic DNA isolated and then quantified by UV absorbance on a Nanodrop 2000c.

The rearranged segments are TRBV5-4 and TRBJ2-7; the D gene is tentatively TRBD1 or TRBD2, each matching 5 bases. This clonotype was sampled from a man between 18 and 29 years old in good health. Some clones in this sample may be carry-over from other donors' samples. The sequencing sample was made of naive CD8+ T cells from PBMCs. This specimen's cell subset or site label, interpreted: CD45RA+CCR7+. CDR3 reads: CASSWGYEQYF. The bases are TGTGCCAGCAGCTGGGGGTACGAGCAGTACTTC.